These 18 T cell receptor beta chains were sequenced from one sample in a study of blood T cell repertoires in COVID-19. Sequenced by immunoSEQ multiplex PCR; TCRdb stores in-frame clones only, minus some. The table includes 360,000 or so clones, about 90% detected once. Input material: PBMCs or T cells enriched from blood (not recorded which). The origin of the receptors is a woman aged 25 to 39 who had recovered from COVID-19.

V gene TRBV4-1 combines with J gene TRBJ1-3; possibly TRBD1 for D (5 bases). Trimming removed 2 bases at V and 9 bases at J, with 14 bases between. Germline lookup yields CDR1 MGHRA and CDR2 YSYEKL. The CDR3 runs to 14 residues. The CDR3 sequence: CASSQISLQGTIYF. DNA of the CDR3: TGCGCCAGCAGCCAAATTAGCCTCCAGGGCACCATATATTTT.

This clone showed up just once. The CDR3: CASGTRGTDTQYF. Here the CDR3 DNA reads TGTGCCAGCGGGACTAGGGGCACAGATACGCAGTATTTT. The chain joins TRBV9 to TRBJ2-3, with 8 positions matching TRBD2. V dropped 7 bases and J dropped 1; count of bases not matched to a gene: 2. The CDR3 runs to 13 residues. From germline, CDR1 is SGDLS and CDR2 YYNGEE.

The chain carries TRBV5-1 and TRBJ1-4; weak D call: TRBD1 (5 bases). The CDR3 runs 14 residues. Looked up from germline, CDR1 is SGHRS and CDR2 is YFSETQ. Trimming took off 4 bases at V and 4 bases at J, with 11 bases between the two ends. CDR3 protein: CASSLLGRNEKLFF. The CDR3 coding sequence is TGCGCCAGCAGCCTCTTGGGGCGTAATGAAAAACTGTTTTTT.

CDR3 nucleotide sequence: TGTGCCAGCAGTCCGGACAGTTTAGTCAATCAGCCCCAGCATTTT. Translating gives CASSPDSLVNQPQHF. The chain combines TRBV27 with TRBJ1-5, with D perhaps TRBD1 (6 bases). Germline loops: CDR1 MNHEY, CDR2 SMNVEV (reference sequence). The CDR3 extends over 15 amino acids. V gave up 5 bases and J gave up 3 bases, with 14 bases separating them.

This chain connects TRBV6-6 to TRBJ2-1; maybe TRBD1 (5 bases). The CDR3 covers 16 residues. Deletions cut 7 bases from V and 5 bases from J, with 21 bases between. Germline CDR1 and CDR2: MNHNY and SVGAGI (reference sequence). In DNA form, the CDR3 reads TGTGCCAGCACCCCGCTTGGGGCCGGTTATAACAATGAGCAGTTCTTC. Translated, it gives CASTPLGAGYNNEQFF.

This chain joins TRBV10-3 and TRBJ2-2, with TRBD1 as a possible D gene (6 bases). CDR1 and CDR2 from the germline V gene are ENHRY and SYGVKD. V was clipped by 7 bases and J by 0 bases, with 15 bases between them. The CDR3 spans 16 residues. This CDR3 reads CAITPNTGTNTGELFF. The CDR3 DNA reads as TGTGCCATCACCCCAAACACAGGGACGAACACCGGGGAGCTGTTTTTT.

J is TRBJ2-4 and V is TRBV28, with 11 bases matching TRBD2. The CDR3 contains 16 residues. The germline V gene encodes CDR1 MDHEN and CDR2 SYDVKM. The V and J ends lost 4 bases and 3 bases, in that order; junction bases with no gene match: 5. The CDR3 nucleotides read TGTGCCAGCAGTTCCATACTAGCGGGAGTCAAAAACATTCAGTACTTC. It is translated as CASSSILAGVKNIQYF. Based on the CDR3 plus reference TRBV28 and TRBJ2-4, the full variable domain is DVKVTQSSRYLVKRTGEKVFLECVQDMDHENMFWYRQDPGLGLRLIYFSYDVKMKEKGDIPEGYSVSREKKERFSLILESASTNQTSMYLCASSSILAGVKNIQYFGAGTRLSVL.

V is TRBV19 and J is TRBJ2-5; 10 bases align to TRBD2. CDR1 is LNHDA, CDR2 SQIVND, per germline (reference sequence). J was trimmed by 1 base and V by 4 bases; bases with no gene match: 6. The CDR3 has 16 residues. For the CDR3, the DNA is TGTGCCAGTAGTAGAACTAGCGGGGTGCTCCAAGAGACCCAGTACTTC. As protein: CASSRTSGVLQETQYF.

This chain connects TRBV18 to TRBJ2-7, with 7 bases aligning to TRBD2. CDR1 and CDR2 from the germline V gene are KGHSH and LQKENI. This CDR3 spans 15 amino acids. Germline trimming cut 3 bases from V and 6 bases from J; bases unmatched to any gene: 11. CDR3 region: CASSPQAGRNLEQYF. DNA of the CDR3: TGTGCCAGCTCACCCCAAGCGGGGCGAAATCTCGAGCAGTACTTC.

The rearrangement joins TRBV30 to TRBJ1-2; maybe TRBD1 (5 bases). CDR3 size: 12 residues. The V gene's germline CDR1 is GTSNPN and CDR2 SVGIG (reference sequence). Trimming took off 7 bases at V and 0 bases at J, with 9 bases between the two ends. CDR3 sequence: CALDTPNYGYTF. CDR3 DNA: TGTGCCTTGGACACTCCTAACTATGGCTACACCTTC. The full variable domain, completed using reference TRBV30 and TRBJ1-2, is SQTIHQWPATLVQPVGSPLSLECTVEGTSNPNLYWYRQAAGRGLQLLFYSVGIGQISSEVPQNLSASRPQDRQFILSSKKLLLSDSGFYLCALDTPNYGYTFGSGTRLTVV.

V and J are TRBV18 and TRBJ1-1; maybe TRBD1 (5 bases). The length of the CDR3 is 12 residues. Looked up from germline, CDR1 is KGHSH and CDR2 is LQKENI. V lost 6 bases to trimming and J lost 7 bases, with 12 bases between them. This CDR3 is CASSRGGREAFF. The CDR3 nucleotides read TGTGCCAGCTCTCGGGGGGGACGTGAAGCTTTCTTT.

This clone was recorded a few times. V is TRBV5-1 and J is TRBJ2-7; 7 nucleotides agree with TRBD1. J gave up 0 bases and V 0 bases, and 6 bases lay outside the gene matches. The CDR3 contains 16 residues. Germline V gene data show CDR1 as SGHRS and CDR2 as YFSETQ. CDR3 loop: CASSLGTTGFSYEQYF. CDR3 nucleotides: TGCGCCAGCAGCTTGGGGACGACAGGGTTCTCCTACGAGCAGTACTTC.

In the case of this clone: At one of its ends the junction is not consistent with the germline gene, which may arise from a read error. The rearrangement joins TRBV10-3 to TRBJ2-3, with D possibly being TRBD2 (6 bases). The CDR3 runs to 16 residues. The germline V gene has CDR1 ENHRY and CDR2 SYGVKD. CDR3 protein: CAISVTRDLGTDTQYF. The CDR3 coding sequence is TGTGCCATCAGTGTCACCAGGGACTTGGGCACCGATACGCAGTATTTT.

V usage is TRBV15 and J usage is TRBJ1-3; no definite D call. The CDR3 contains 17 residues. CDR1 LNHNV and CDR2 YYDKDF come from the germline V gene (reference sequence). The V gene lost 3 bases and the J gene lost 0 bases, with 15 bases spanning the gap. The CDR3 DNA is TGTGCCACCAGCAGGGAGACTCAATTTCTCTCTGGAAACACCATATATTTT. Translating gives CATSRETQFLSGNTIYF.

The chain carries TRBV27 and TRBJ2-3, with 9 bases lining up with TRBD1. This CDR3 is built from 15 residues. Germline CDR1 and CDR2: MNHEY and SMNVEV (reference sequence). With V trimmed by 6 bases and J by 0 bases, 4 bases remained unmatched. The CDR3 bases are TGTGCCAGCAGCCACAGGGGGCCGAGCACAGATACGCAGTATTTT. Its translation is CASSHRGPSTDTQYF.

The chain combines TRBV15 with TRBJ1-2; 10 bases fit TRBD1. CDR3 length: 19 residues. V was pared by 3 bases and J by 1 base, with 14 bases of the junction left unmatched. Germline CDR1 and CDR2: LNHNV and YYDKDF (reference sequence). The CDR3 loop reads CATSSFGDRGRHVNYGYTF. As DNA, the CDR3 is TGTGCCACCAGCAGCTTCGGTGACAGGGGGCGCCACGTTAACTATGGCTACACCTTC.

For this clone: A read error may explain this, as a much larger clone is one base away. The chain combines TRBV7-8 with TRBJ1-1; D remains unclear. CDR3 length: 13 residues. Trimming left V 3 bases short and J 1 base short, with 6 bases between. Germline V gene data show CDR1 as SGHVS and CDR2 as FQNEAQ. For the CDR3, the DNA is TGTGCCAGCAGCTTCACAGAGAACACTGAAGCTTTCTTT. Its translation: CASSFTENTEAFF.

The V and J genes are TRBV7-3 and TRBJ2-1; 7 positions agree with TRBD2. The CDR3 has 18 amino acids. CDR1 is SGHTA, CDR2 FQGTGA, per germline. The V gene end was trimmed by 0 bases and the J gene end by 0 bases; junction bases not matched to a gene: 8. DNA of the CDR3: TGTGCCAGCAGCTTAACTCCTAGCGGTCCGAGCTCCTACAATGAGCAGTTCTTC. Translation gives CASSLTPSGPSSYNEQFF.